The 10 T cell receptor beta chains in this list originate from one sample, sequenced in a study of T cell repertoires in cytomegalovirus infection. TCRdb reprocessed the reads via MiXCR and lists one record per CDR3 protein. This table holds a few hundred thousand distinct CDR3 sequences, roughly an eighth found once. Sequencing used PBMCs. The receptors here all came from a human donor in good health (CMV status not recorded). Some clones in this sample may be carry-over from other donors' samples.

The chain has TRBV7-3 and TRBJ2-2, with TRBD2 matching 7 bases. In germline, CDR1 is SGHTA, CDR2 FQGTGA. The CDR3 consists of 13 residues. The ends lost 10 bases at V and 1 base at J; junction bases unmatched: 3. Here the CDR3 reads CATRGGNTGELFF. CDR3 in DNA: TGTGCCACCCGCGGGGGGAACACCGGGGAGCTGTTTTTT.

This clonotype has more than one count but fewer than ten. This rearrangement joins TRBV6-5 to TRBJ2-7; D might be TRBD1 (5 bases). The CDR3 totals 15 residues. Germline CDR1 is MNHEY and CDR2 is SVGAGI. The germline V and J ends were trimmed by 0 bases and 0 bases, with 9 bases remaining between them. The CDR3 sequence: CASSYSRTLSYEQYF. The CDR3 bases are TGTGCCAGCAGTTACTCCCGGACACTCTCCTACGAGCAGTACTTC.

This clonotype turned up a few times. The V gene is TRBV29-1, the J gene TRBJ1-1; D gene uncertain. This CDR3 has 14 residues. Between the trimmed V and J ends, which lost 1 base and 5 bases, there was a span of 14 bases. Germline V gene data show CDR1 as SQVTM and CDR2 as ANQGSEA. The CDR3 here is CSVEGVSAGTEAFF. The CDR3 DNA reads TGCAGCGTTGAAGGGGTTTCTGCGGGGACTGAAGCTTTCTTT.

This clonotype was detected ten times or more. The CDR3 DNA reads TGTGCCAGCAGCTTAGCCGGGGGACTAGCGGGAGGGAGGGAGCAGTTCTTC. The encoded protein is CASSLAGGLAGGREQFF. The chain carries TRBV7-9 and TRBJ2-1; 16 positions match TRBD2. This CDR3 spans 17 amino acids. The trim removed 0 bases at V and 10 bases at J, leaving 6 bases unmatched. CDR1 and CDR2 from the germline V gene are SEHNR and FQNEAQ (reference sequence).

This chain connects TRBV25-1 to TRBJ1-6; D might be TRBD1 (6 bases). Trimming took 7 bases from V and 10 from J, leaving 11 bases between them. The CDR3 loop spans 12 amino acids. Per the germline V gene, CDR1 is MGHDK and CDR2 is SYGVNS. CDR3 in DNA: TGTGCCAGCACCCAGGGGTTGTCACCCCTCCACTTT. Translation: CASTQGLSPLHF.

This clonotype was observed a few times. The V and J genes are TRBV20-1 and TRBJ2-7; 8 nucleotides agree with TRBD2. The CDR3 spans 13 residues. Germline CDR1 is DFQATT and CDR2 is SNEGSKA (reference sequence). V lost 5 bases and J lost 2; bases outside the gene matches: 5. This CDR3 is CSAWTSNPYEQYF. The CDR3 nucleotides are TGCAGTGCTTGGACTAGCAACCCCTACGAGCAGTACTTC.

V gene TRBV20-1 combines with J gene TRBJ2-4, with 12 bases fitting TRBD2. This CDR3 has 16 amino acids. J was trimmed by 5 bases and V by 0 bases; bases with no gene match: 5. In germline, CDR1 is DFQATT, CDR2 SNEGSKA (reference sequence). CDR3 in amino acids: CSARDQLAGGQNIQYF. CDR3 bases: TGCAGTGCTAGAGATCAACTAGCGGGAGGACAAAACATTCAGTACTTC.

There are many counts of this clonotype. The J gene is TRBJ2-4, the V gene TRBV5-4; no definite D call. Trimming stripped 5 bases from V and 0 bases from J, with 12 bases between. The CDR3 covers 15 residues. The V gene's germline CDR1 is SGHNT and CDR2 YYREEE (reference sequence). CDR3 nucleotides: TGTGCCAGCAGGGCGCCAACAGTAGCCAAAAACATTCAGTACTTC. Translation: CASRAPTVAKNIQYF.

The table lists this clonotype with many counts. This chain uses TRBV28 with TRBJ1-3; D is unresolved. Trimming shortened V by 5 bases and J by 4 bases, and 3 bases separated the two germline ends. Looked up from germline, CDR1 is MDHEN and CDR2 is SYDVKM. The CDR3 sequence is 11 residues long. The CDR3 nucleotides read TGTGCCAGCAGTCCCGGAAACACCATATATTTT. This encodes CASSPGNTIYF.

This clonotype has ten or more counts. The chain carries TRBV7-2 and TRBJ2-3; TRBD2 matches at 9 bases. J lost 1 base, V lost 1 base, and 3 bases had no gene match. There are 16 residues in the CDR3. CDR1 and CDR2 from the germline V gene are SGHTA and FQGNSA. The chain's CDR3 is CASSLVAGGGTDTQYF. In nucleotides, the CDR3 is TGTGCCAGCAGCTTAGTTGCGGGGGGGGGCACAGATACGCAGTATTTT.